The 17 T cell receptor beta chains in this list originate from one sample, sequenced in a study of T cell repertoires in cytomegalovirus infection. MiXCR was run by TCRdb on the reads, yielding one entry per CDR3 protein. Of 400,000 to 600,000 distinct CDR3 sequences listed, about 42% are singletons. These TCRs' antigens remain unknown. Sample: cultured PBMCs, taken from culture after CMV antigen stimulation. The receptors were gathered from a human donor in good health (CMV status not recorded). Some clones in this sample may be carry-over from other donors' samples.

This clonotype was observed a handful of times. The CDR3 reads CASSFQGAADYTF. CDR3 bases: TGTGCCAGCAGCTTCCAGGGCGCCGCTGACTACACCTTC. The chain links TRBV5-4 to TRBJ1-2, with D maybe TRBD1 (5 bases). Looked up from germline, CDR1 is SGHNT and CDR2 is YYREEE (reference sequence). The CDR3 totals 13 residues. Trimming took 2 bases from V and 10 from J, leaving 15 bases between them.

This chain links TRBV5-4 with TRBJ1-2, with 7 bases matching TRBD1. V dropped 0 bases and J dropped 8; count of bases not matched to a gene: 13. Looked up from germline, CDR1 is SGHNT and CDR2 is YYREEE (reference sequence). This CDR3 has 16 amino acids. The CDR3 nucleotides are TGTGCCAGCAGCTTGGGAGGGACAGCCCGATCCGAGGGCTACACCTTC. Protein: CASSLGGTARSEGYTF.

The rearrangement joins TRBV6-6 to TRBJ2-1, with 7 positions matching TRBD1. CDR3 length equals 15 residues. CDR1 MNHNY and CDR2 SVGAGI come from the germline V gene (reference sequence). V lost 5 bases, J lost 7 bases, and 11 bases stayed unmatched. CDR3 DNA: TGTGCCAGCAGTGTACCGGGACAGTGGGTAAATGAGCAGTTCTTC. This codes for CASSVPGQWVNEQFF.

The genes are TRBV10-3 and TRBJ1-2, with 7 nucleotides matching TRBD1. CDR1 is ENHRY, CDR2 SYGVKD, per germline. The CDR3 length is 15 residues. V dropped 2 bases and J dropped 6; count of bases not matched to a gene: 9. For the CDR3, the DNA is TGTGCCATCAGTGAGGGTAGACAGGGCTCTCATGGCTACACCTTC. Translation: CAISEGRQGSHGYTF.

This clonotype occurred a few times. A junction end diverges from the germline sequence, so it may reflect a read error. The genes are TRBV20-1 and TRBJ1-5; D uncertain. This CDR3 has 11 residues. Germline V lookup: CDR1 DFQATT, CDR2 SNEGSKA (reference sequence). CDR3 loop: CCARYPGEQHF. The CDR3 DNA follows: TGCTGTGCTAGATACCCGGGAGAACAGCATTTT.

The table lists this clonotype with a few counts. The rearrangement joins TRBV7-2 to TRBJ2-2; no reliable D call. CDR3 length: 11 amino acids. The ends were cut back, 6 bases at V and 11 bases at J, with 10 bases in the middle. Per germline, CDR1 SGHTA and CDR2 FQGNSA. The CDR3 coding sequence is TGTGCCAGCAGTCCGCTATCTGAGCTGTTTTTT. Protein product: CASSPLSELFF. The full variable domain, rest sourced from reference TRBV7-2 and TRBJ2-2, is GAGVSQSPSNKVTEKGKDVELRCDPISGHTALYWYRQSLGQGLEFLIYFQGNSAPDKSGLPSDRFSAERTGGSVSTLTIQRTQQEDSAVYLCASSPLSELFFGEGSRLTVL.

The V and J genes are TRBV7-2 and TRBJ1-5; possibly TRBD1 for D (5 bases). V was clipped by 5 bases and J by 3 bases, with 17 bases between them. This CDR3 comprises 16 residues. Germline-derived CDR1 and CDR2 are SGHTA and FQGNSA. In DNA, the CDR3 is TGTGCCAGCAGCGGGAGTGGGGGTCCTTTCAATCAGCCCCAGCATTTT. Amino acids: CASSGSGGPFNQPQHF.

V usage is TRBV7-2 and J usage is TRBJ2-2; D is possibly TRBD1 or TRBD2 (7 bases each). Germline V gene data show CDR1 as SGHTA and CDR2 as FQGNSA. Trimming left V 5 bases short and J 6 bases short, with 22 bases between. The CDR3 is made up of 17 amino acids. The CDR3 spells CASSHARGRGRAGELFF. DNA for the CDR3: TGTGCCAGCAGCCACGCCAGGGGGAGAGGGAGGGCCGGGGAGCTGTTTTTT.

The chain recombines TRBV5-1 with TRBJ1-6, with 7 bases identical to TRBD1. The CDR3 sequence is 15 residues long. The trim removed 4 bases at V and 8 bases at J, leaving 9 bases unmatched. CDR1 and CDR2 (germline): SGHRS, YFSETQ. CDR3 residues: CASSKTGMRDSPLHF. As DNA, the CDR3 is TGCGCCAGCAGCAAGACAGGGATGAGGGATTCACCCCTCCACTTT.

This chain connects TRBV14 to TRBJ2-1; unclear D gene. V lost 4 bases and J lost 4, with 11 bases in between. Looked up from germline, CDR1 is SGHDN and CDR2 is FVKESK. This CDR3 spans 14 amino acids. In DNA form, the CDR3 reads TGTGCCAGCAGCCCATTGCTGGCTTACAATGAGCAGTTCTTC. Amino acids: CASSPLLAYNEQFF.

This chain connects TRBV29-1 to TRBJ2-7; 7 nucleotides align to TRBD1. CDR1 and CDR2 (germline): SQVTM, ANQGSEA. This CDR3 contains 12 residues. V gave up 6 bases and J gave up 6 bases; unmatched junction bases: 8. The CDR3 spells CSVALTGPEQYF. In DNA form, the CDR3 reads TGCAGCGTAGCCTTGACAGGGCCCGAGCAGTACTTC.

The rearrangement joins TRBV12-5 to TRBJ2-1; no firm D call. Germline-derived CDR1 and CDR2 are LGHNT and FRNRAP. V lost 2 bases and J lost 7, with 9 bases in between. The CDR3 runs to 13 residues. The CDR3 reads CASGLNYVNEQFF. The CDR3 DNA reads as TGTGCTAGTGGTTTGAATTATGTGAATGAGCAGTTCTTC.

The chain carries TRBV27 and TRBJ2-7, with D perhaps being TRBD1 or TRBD2 (5 bases each). Germline lookup yields CDR1 MNHEY and CDR2 SMNVEV (reference sequence). Deletions cut 9 bases from V and 2 bases from J, with 14 bases between. The CDR3 runs 13 residues. CDR3 nucleotides: TGTGCCAGTTCCGGGACGGGAACCTACGAGCAGTACTTC. This encodes CASSGTGTYEQYF.

The CDR3: CASSLGRGMNEQFF. The CDR3 DNA reads as TGTGCCAGCAGCTTAGGCAGGGGGATGAATGAGCAGTTCTTC. The genes are TRBV7-2 and TRBJ2-1; TRBD1 matches 7 bases. J lost 7 bases, V lost 1 base, and 4 bases had no gene match. There are 14 residues in the CDR3. The germline CDR1 and CDR2 sequences are SGHTA and FQGNSA.

The rearrangement joins TRBV19 to TRBJ2-7; possible D gene TRBD1, 6 bases. The length of the CDR3 is 13 residues. Trimming took 8 bases from V and 2 from J, leaving 13 bases between them. Per the germline V gene, CDR1 is LNHDA and CDR2 is SQIVND (reference sequence). This CDR3 reads CASASDRPYEQYF. The CDR3 DNA is TGTGCCAGTGCAAGTGACAGGCCCTACGAGCAGTACTTC.

V usage is TRBV6-6 and J usage is TRBJ2-1, with 9 bases aligning to TRBD2. This CDR3 has 16 residues. The J segment lost 5 bases and the V segment lost 6 bases, leaving 11 bases of the junction unmatched. Per germline, CDR1 MNHNY and CDR2 SVGAGI (reference sequence). The CDR3 spells CASSRTSGRFDNEQFF. As DNA, the CDR3 is TGTGCCAGCAGCCGAACAAGCGGGAGGTTTGACAATGAGCAGTTCTTC.

The V and J genes are TRBV20-1 and TRBJ2-1, with 7 bases fitting TRBD2. V was pared by 0 bases and J by 5 bases, with 7 bases of the junction left unmatched. Germline V gives CDR1 DFQATT, CDR2 SNEGSKA (reference sequence). There are 15 residues in the CDR3. As DNA, the CDR3 is TGCAGTGCTAGAGATCCGAGCGGGGCTAACAATGAGCAGTTCTTC. Its translation: CSARDPSGANNEQFF.